This is a list of T cell receptor beta chains from one sample in a study of blood T cell repertoires in COVID-19. The method was immunoSEQ multiplex PCR; TCRdb's version includes in-frame clones alone and lacks a portion of them. The sample lists 240,000 or so clones; 70% to 75% were seen once. The sequencing input was peripheral blood. The receptors come from a woman older than 75 with acute or convalescent COVID-19. CDR3s include the opening cysteine and the closing phenylalanine or tryptophan. The D gene is left open where the match is weak. A clone size is listed for some rows: how often the clone was seen (once, few, many), or a class if it is expanded.

D gene: TRBD2
V gene: TRBV3-1/TRBV3-2
CDR3 length: 15
J gene: TRBJ2-1
clone size: NA
CDR3 protein: CASSLTSGAYNEQFF
CDR3 DNA: TGTGCCAGCAGCCTCACTAGCGGGGCCTACAATGAGCAGTTCTTC

D gene: NA
V gene: TRBV29-1
CDR3 length: 12
J gene: TRBJ1-2
clone size: NA
CDR3 protein: CSVVSPDYGYTF
CDR3 DNA: TGCAGCGTTGTGTCGCCAGACTATGGCTACACCTTC

D gene: TRBD1
V gene: TRBV6-2/TRBV6-3
CDR3 length: 15
J gene: TRBJ2-7
clone size: NA
CDR3 protein: CASSRGQARVDEQYF
CDR3 DNA: TGTGCCAGCAGCCGCGGACAGGCCCGTGTTGACGAGCAGTACTTC

D gene: NA
V gene: TRBV13
CDR3 length: 14
J gene: TRBJ2-7
clone size: NA
CDR3 protein: CASSLLVLKREQYF
CDR3 DNA: TGTGCCAGCAGCCTACTAGTACTGAAACGCGAGCAGTACTTC

D gene: TRBD1
V gene: TRBV11-3
CDR3 length: 17
J gene: TRBJ2-2
clone size: NA
CDR3 protein: CASSLFLGTGNTGELFF
CDR3 DNA: TGTGCCAGCAGCTTATTCCTCGGGACAGGGAACACCGGGGAGCTGTTTTTT

D gene: NA
V gene: TRBV25-1
CDR3 length: 15
J gene: TRBJ1-6
clone size: NA
CDR3 protein: CASSERSGLRSPLHF
CDR3 DNA: TGTGCCAGCAGTGAAAGGTCAGGGTTGCGTTCACCCCTCCACTTT

D gene: NA
V gene: TRBV10-3
CDR3 length: 16
J gene: TRBJ2-5
clone size: NA
CDR3 protein: CAISESLRGGRETQYF
CDR3 DNA: TGTGCCATCAGTGAGTCGTTGAGGGGGGGACGGGAGACCCAGTACTTC

D gene: TRBD1
V gene: TRBV19
CDR3 length: 14
J gene: TRBJ1-2
clone size: once
CDR3 protein: CASRGTESLFGYTF
CDR3 DNA: TGTGCCAGTAGGGGGACAGAAAGCCTCTTTGGCTACACCTTC

D gene: NA
V gene: TRBV2
CDR3 length: 15
J gene: TRBJ1-6
clone size: NA
CDR3 protein: CASNLQGMDNSPLHF
CDR3 DNA: TGTGCCAGCAACCTACAGGGAATGGATAATTCACCCCTCCACTTT

D gene: TRBD1
V gene: TRBV19
CDR3 length: 12
J gene: TRBJ1-1
clone size: NA
CDR3 protein: CATQGSGTEAFF
CDR3 DNA: TGTGCCACACAGGGGAGTGGGACTGAAGCTTTCTTT

D gene: TRBD2
V gene: TRBV5-4
CDR3 length: 14
J gene: TRBJ2-3
clone size: NA
CDR3 protein: CASSTSGATDTQYF
CDR3 DNA: TGTGCCAGCAGCACTAGCGGGGCCACAGATACGCAGTATTTT

D gene: TRBD1
V gene: TRBV11-2
CDR3 length: 14
J gene: TRBJ2-7
clone size: few
CDR3 protein: CASSLGTGFGEQYF
CDR3 DNA: TGTGCCAGCAGCTTAGGGACAGGGTTTGGCGAGCAGTACTTC

D gene: NA
V gene: TRBV6-2/TRBV6-3
CDR3 length: 15
J gene: TRBJ2-7
clone size: NA
CDR3 protein: CASSSTLRDTYEQYF
CDR3 DNA: TGTGCCAGCAGTTCTACACTCAGGGATACCTACGAGCAGTACTTC

D gene: TRBD2
V gene: TRBV11-2
CDR3 length: 14
J gene: TRBJ2-7
clone size: few
CDR3 protein: CASSLGGSSYEQYF
CDR3 DNA: TGTGCCAGCAGCTTAGGCGGGAGCTCCTACGAGCAGTACTTC

D gene: TRBD1
V gene: TRBV11-2
CDR3 length: 13
J gene: TRBJ2-5
clone size: NA
CDR3 protein: CASSYTGGETQYF
CDR3 DNA: TGTGCCAGCAGCTACACAGGGGGAGAGACCCAGTACTTC

D gene: TRBD2
V gene: TRBV5-1
CDR3 length: 14
J gene: TRBJ2-7
clone size: NA
CDR3 protein: CASSFSGLADEQYF
CDR3 DNA: TGCGCCAGCAGCTTCTCGGGACTAGCGGACGAGCAGTACTTC

D gene: TRBD2
V gene: TRBV5-1
CDR3 length: 15
J gene: TRBJ2-5
clone size: NA
CDR3 protein: CASSPGLAGGETQYF
CDR3 DNA: TGCGCCAGCAGCCCTGGACTAGCGGGGGGGGAGACCCAGTACTTC

D gene: TRBD1
V gene: TRBV6-5
CDR3 length: 13
J gene: TRBJ1-1
clone size: few
CDR3 protein: CASSRTGFTEAFF
CDR3 DNA: TGTGCCAGCAGTCGGACAGGGTTCACTGAAGCTTTCTTT

D gene: NA
V gene: TRBV28
CDR3 length: 15
J gene: TRBJ1-1
clone size: NA
CDR3 protein: CASSLSSGGGTEAFF
CDR3 DNA: TGTGCCAGCAGTTTATCTTCCGGGGGTGGCACTGAAGCTTTCTTT

D gene: NA
V gene: TRBV5-1
CDR3 length: 14
J gene: TRBJ1-2
clone size: NA
CDR3 protein: CASSPIGQDYGYTF
CDR3 DNA: TGCGCCAGCAGCCCTATTGGACAAGACTATGGCTACACCTTC

D gene: NA
V gene: TRBV12-2
CDR3 length: 12
J gene: TRBJ1-4
clone size: NA
CDR3 protein: CASRPTIGKLFF
CDR3 DNA: TGTGCAAGTCGCCCAACTATTGGAAAACTGTTTTTT

D gene: NA
V gene: TRBV2
CDR3 length: 12
J gene: TRBJ2-7
clone size: NA
CDR3 protein: CASKQSIYEQYF
CDR3 DNA: TGTGCCAGCAAACAGTCGATCTACGAGCAGTACTTC

D gene: NA
V gene: TRBV12-3/TRBV12-4
CDR3 length: 13
J gene: TRBJ1-2
clone size: NA
CDR3 protein: CASSLGVARGYTF
CDR3 DNA: TGTGCCAGCAGCCTCGGTGTGGCCAGGGGCTACACCTTC

D gene: NA
V gene: TRBV19
CDR3 length: 13
J gene: TRBJ2-7
clone size: once
CDR3 protein: CASSILISYEQYF
CDR3 DNA: TGTGCCAGTAGTATTCTAATCTCCTACGAGCAGTACTTC

D gene: TRBD2
V gene: TRBV2
CDR3 length: 15
J gene: TRBJ2-5
clone size: NA
CDR3 protein: CASSVVAGGSETQYF
CDR3 DNA: TGTGCCAGCAGTGTGGTAGCGGGAGGGTCGGAGACCCAGTACTTC

D gene: TRBD1
V gene: TRBV13
CDR3 length: 14
J gene: TRBJ1-2
clone size: few
CDR3 protein: CASSLNQGAGGYTF
CDR3 DNA: TGTGCCAGCAGCCTCAACCAGGGGGCTGGTGGCTACACCTTC

D gene: TRBD2
V gene: TRBV20-1
CDR3 length: 15
J gene: TRBJ2-7
clone size: many
CDR3 protein: CSASEGSGGGYEQYF
CDR3 DNA: TGCAGTGCTAGTGAGGGTAGCGGGGGAGGCTACGAGCAGTACTTC

D gene: TRBD2
V gene: TRBV2
CDR3 length: 15
J gene: TRBJ2-1
clone size: NA
CDR3 protein: CASSPRTSGFYEQFF
CDR3 DNA: TGTGCCAGCAGCCCCCGGACTAGCGGGTTCTATGAGCAGTTCTTC

D gene: NA
V gene: TRBV20-1
CDR3 length: 11
J gene: TRBJ2-1
clone size: NA
CDR3 protein: CSATDSNEQFF
CDR3 DNA: TGCAGTGCTACGGACAGCAATGAGCAGTTCTTC

D gene: TRBD2
V gene: TRBV7-8
CDR3 length: 16
J gene: TRBJ2-1
clone size: once
CDR3 protein: CASSFLYLASGVIKFF
CDR3 DNA: TGTGCCAGCAGCTTCTTATATCTGGCTAGCGGGGTAATCAAGTTCTTC

D gene: NA
V gene: TRBV5-1
CDR3 length: 13
J gene: TRBJ1-2
clone size: NA
CDR3 protein: CASSLRQDYGYTF
CDR3 DNA: TGCGCCAGCAGCTTAAGACAGGACTATGGCTACACCTTC

D gene: TRBD2
V gene: TRBV27
CDR3 length: 19
J gene: TRBJ2-5
clone size: few
CDR3 protein: CASSSFGAGGMGVKETQYF
CDR3 DNA: TGTGCCAGCAGTTCCTTCGGCGCGGGGGGAATGGGAGTTAAAGAGACCCAGTACTTC

D gene: NA
V gene: TRBV24-1
CDR3 length: 20
J gene: TRBJ2-7
clone size: NA
CDR3 protein: CATSDLYGARVSLGSYEQYF
CDR3 DNA: TGTGCCACCAGTGATTTGTATGGGGCCAGGGTATCGTTGGGCTCCTACGAGCAGTACTTC

D gene: NA
V gene: TRBV19
CDR3 length: 15
J gene: TRBJ1-2
clone size: NA
CDR3 protein: CASSLSSIGGYGYTF
CDR3 DNA: TGTGCCAGTAGTCTTTCTTCTATCGGGGGCTATGGCTACACCTTC

D gene: TRBD2
V gene: TRBV19
CDR3 length: 17
J gene: TRBJ2-1
clone size: NA
CDR3 protein: CASSIVRISGGAYEQFF
CDR3 DNA: TGTGCCAGTAGTATAGTCCGGATTAGCGGGGGGGCCTATGAGCAGTTCTTC

D gene: TRBD2
V gene: TRBV5-1
CDR3 length: 19
J gene: TRBJ2-5
clone size: NA
CDR3 protein: CASSSTQSGLAGDQETQYF
CDR3 DNA: TGCGCCAGCAGCTCAACCCAGAGCGGACTAGCGGGAGACCAAGAGACCCAGTACTTC

D gene: NA
V gene: TRBV19
CDR3 length: 15
J gene: TRBJ1-6
clone size: NA
CDR3 protein: CASSFAQVINSPLHF
CDR3 DNA: TGTGCCAGTAGTTTCGCCCAGGTCATAAATTCACCCCTCCACTTT

D gene: TRBD2
V gene: TRBV5-8
CDR3 length: 18
J gene: TRBJ2-7
clone size: NA
CDR3 protein: CASSSGLAGALSSYEQYF
CDR3 DNA: TGTGCCAGCAGCTCAGGACTAGCGGGGGCTTTAAGCTCCTACGAGCAGTACTTC